Sequencing of this TCR beta chain was carried out in a study of shared clonotypes between healthy human individuals. Profiled with immunoSEQ multiplex PCR; TCRdb holds only in-frame clones, not every one. This repertoire shows 500,000 to 550,000 clones, about 96% found once; its top ten account for 0.05% to 0.08%. The TCR originated in a woman in her thirties in good health. Sequencing input: naive CD4+ T cells sorted from blood. Subset specified: CD45RA+ positively selected.

CDR3 residues: CASSPQRGAETQYF. CDR3 bases: TGTGCCAGCTCACCTCAACGCGGGGCAGAGACCCAGTACTTC. This chain links TRBV18 with TRBJ2-5, with a tentative D call TRBD2 (6 bases). The CDR3 sequence is 14 residues long. Trimming took off 3 bases at V and 4 bases at J, with 12 bases between the two ends. Germline values: CDR1 KGHSH, CDR2 LQKENI.